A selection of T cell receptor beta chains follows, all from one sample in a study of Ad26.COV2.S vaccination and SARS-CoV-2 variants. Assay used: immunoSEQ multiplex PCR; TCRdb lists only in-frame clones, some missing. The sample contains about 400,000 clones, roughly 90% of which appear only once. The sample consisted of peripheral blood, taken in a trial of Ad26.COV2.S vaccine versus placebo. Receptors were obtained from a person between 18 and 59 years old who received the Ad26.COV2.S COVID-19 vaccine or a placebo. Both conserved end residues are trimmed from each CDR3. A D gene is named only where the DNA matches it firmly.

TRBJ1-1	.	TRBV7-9	ASSLAAGSGPTEAF
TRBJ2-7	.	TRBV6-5	ASSSGGASYEQY
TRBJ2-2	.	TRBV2	ASNYRRDTPNTGELF
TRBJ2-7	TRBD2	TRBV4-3	ASSQDGTSGGSYEQY
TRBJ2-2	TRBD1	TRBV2	ASTRQGAGTGELF
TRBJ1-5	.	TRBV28	ASTKSLRRGIGINQPQH
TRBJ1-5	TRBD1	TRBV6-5	ASRKTGGGNQPQH
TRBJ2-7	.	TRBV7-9	ASSLTDGNYEQY
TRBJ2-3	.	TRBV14	ASSIRWSTDTQY
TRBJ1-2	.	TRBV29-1	SVINTDDYGYT
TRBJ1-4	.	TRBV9	ASSVDGGLGEKLF
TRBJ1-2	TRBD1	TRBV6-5	ASSSTGGLGYT
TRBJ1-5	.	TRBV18	ASSPIGLNQPQH
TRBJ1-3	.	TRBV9	ASSAGRESGNTIY
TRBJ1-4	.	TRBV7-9	ASSLSSATNEKLF
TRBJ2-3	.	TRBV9	ASSALTILTDTQY
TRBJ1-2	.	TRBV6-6	ASSLNGYT
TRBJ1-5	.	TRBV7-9	ASAGGGNQPQH
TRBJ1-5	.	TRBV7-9	ASSLRQNQPQH
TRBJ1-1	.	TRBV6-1	ASSERRGPAYNTEAF
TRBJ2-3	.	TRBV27	ASIPPGGLTLSTDTQY
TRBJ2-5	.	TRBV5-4	ASSPVGRREETQY
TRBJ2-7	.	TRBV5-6	ASSLGTTGTAGLEQY
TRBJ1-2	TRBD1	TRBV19	ASSTDRVLIYGYT
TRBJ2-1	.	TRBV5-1	ASSLDTGNNEQF
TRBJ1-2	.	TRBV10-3	AISESPGSDGYT
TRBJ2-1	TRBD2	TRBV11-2	ASSLVSGLASNEQF
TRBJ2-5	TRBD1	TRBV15	ATSPITVTGEETQY
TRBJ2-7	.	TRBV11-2	ASSPPPVLDYSYEQY
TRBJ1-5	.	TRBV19	ASSIDWISKNSNQPQH
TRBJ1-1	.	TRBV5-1	ASSFANGNTEAF
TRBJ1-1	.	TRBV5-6	ASRPFQGPLMRDTEAF
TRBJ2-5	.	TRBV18	ASSRPQETQY
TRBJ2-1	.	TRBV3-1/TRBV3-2	ASSRRTDPTLNNEQF
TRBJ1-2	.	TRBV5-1	ASSLITTDYGYT
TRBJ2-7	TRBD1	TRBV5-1	ASSFGTDYEQY
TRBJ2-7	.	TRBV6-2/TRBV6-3	ASSLGFENGYEQY
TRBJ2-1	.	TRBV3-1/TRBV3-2	ASSRTVANEQF
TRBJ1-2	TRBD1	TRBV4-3	ASSQETGTGNGYT
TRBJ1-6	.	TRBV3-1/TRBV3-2	ASSQKLGLLSSYNSPLH
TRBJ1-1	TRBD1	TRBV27	ASSLSSGGGTEAF
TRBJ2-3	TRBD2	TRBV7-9	ASSSPLSGGLTDTQY
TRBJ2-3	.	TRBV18	ASSPLAGGGTDTQY
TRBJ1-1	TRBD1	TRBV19	ASSTWTGDTEAF
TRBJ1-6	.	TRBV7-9	ASSLGVSDNSPLH
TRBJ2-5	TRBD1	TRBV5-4	ASSQQTGHATQY
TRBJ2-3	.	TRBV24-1	ATSDPGQPSTDTQY
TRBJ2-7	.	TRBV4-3	ASSQDGRRTYEQY
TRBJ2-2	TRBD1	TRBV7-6	ASSLDRTGTAPLRRELF
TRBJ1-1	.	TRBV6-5	ASSSPPLAF
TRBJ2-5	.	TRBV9	ASSVDIQETQY
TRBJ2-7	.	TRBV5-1	ASSLVPYEQY
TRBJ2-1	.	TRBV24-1	ATSDFGGRNYNEQF
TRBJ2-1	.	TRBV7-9	ASSLDAGAYNEQF